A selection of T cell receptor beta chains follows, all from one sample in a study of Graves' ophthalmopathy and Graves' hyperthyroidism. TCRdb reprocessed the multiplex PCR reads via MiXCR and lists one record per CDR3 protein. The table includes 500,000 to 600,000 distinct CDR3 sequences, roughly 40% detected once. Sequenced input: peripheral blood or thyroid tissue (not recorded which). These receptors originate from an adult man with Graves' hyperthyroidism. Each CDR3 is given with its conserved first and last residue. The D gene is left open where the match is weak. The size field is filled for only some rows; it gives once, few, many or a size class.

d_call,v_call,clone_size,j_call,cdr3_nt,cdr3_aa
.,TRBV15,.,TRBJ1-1,TGTGCCACCAACGAGGACTTGAACACTGAAGCTTTCTTT,CATNEDLNTEAFF
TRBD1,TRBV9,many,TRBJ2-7,TGTGCCAGCAGCGTAGAGGGGGCATCCTACGAGCAGTACTTC,CASSVEGASYEQYF
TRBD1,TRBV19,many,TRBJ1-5,TGTGCCAGTAGTATATGGCCCAGGGGGCGTAGCAATCAGCCCCAGCATTTT,CASSIWPRGRSNQPQHF
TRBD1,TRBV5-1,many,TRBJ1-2,TGCGCCAGCAGCTTGAGACAGGGGACTAACTATGGCTACACCTTC,CASSLRQGTNYGYTF
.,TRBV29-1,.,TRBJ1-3,TGCAGCGTTCTCCGCCCGAACACCATATATTTT,CSVLRPNTIYF
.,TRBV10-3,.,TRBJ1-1,TGTGCCATCAAGGCTGAAGAGGACACTGAAGCTTTCTTT,CAIKAEEDTEAFF
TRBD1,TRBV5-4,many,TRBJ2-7,TGCGCCAGCAGCTTGGGTGGACAGGGGACACTCTACGAGCAGTACTTC,CASSLGGQGTLYEQYF
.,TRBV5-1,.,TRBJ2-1,TGCGCCAGCATCCGGGCAGACAATGAGCAGTTCTTC,CASIRADNEQFF
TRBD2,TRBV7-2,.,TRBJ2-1,TGTGCCAGCAGCTTAGTTCTAGCGGGGACCTACAATGAGCAGTTCTTC,CASSLVLAGTYNEQFF
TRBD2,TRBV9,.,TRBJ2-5,TGTGCCAGCAGCGTAGCTTCTAGCGGGAGTGGGACCCAGTACTTC,CASSVASSGSGTQYF
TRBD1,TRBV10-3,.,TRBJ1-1,TGTGCCATCAGTGAGGAGGGGGCTGAGGACACTGAAGCTTTCTTT,CAISEEGAEDTEAFF
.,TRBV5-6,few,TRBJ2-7,TGTGCCAGCAGCTCCCTCGGGGTTTACTACGAGCAGTACTTC,CASSSLGVYYEQYF
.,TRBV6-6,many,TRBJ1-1,TGTGCCAGCACCTACACAGCAAAGAACACTGAAGCTTTCTTT,CASTYTAKNTEAFF
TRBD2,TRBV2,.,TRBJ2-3,TGTGCCAGCAGTGACAGCGGGACCAACACAGATACGCAGTATTTT,CASSDSGTNTDTQYF
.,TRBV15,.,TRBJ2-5,TGTGCCACCAGCAGAGTAGTAGCGGTAGAGACCCAGTACTTC,CATSRVVAVETQYF
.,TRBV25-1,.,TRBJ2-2,TGTGCCAGCGTTGTGTCGGGGGAGGCCGGGGAGCTGTTTTTT,CASVVSGEAGELFF
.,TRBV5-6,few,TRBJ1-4,TGTGCCAGCAGCTTGGGACCGTTAATGTTGGGAGCAACTAATGAAAAACTGTTTTTT,CASSLGPLMLGATNEKLFF
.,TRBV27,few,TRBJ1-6,TGTGCCAGCAGTCCGTCCTCACAGGGCCTCGGTTCACCCCTCCACTTT,CASSPSSQGLGSPLHF
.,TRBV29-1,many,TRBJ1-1,TGCAGCGTTGAATATGGGGGGGCGCTCAGGGCTTTCTTT,CSVEYGGALRAFF
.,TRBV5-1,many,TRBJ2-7,TGCGCCAGCAGCTTGGCTTATAACTCCTACGAGCAGTACTTC,CASSLAYNSYEQYF
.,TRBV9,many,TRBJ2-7,TGTGCCAGCAGCGTAGGGACAGAGGGATACGAGCAGTACTTC,CASSVGTEGYEQYF
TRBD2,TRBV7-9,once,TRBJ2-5,TGTGCCAGCAGCGCCGGGGGGGCCCAAGAGACCCAGTACTTC,CASSAGGAQETQYF
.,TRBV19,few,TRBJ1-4,TGTGCCAGTAGTATAACGCCAACTAATGAAAAACTGTTTTTT,CASSITPTNEKLFF
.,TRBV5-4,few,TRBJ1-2,TGTGCCAGCAGCTTGTTTGGTTCACGCTTCTATGGCTACACCTTC,CASSLFGSRFYGYTF
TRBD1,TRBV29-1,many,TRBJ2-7,TGCAGCGTTGAAGATCTACAGGGGGGACGCGAGCAGTACTTC,CSVEDLQGGREQYF
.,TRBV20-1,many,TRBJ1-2,TGCAGTGCTAGAGATTCGGAGAACTATGGCTACACCTTC,CSARDSENYGYTF
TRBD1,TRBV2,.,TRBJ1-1,TGTGCCAGCAGTGAAGCTAGGGGGCCGGGCACTGAAGCTTTCTTT,CASSEARGPGTEAFF
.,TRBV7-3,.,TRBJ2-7,TGTGCCAGCAGTGGCGGAGGAAGTCCCTACGAGCAGTACTTC,CASSGGGSPYEQYF
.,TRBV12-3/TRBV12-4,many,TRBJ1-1,TGTGCCAGCAGTTTAGCGGACAGACTAAACACTGAAGCTTTCTTT,CASSLADRLNTEAFF
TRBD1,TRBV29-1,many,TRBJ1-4,TGCAGCGTCGCCGGGACAGGGGGGAGAGGCGAAAAACTGTTTTTT,CSVAGTGGRGEKLFF
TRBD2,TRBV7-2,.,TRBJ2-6,TGTGCCAGCAGCTTAACTAGCGGGAGTTCCGGGGCCAACGTCCTGACTTTC,CASSLTSGSSGANVLTF
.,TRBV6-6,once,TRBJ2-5,TGTGCCAGCAGTTACTCGAGGGAGGTAGCGGCTAAAGAGACCCAGTACTTC,CASSYSREVAAKETQYF
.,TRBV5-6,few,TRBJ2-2,TGTGCCAGCAGCCTAAGATCAGGGGTCGACACCGGGGAGCTGTCTTGG,CASSLRSGVDTGELSW
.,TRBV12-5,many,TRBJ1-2,TGTGCTAGTAGACGGGACGAACCCTATGGCTACACCTTC,CASRRDEPYGYTF
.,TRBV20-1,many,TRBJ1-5,TGCAGTGCTAGAGATTCCTCGGGGATTCCAGGGCGGGAGCCCCAGCATTTT,CSARDSSGIPGREPQHF
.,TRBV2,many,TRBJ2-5,TGTGCCAGTGGAGAAGAGACCCAGTACTTC,CASGEETQYF
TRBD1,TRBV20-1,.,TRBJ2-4,TGCAGTGCTAGAGGGGACAGCGAAAACATTCAGTACTTC,CSARGDSENIQYF
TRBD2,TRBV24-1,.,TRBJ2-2,TGTGCCACCAGTGATTTGTCGCTAGCGGGAGGGACCGGGGAGCTGTTTTTT,CATSDLSLAGGTGELFF
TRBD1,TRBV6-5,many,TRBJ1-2,TGTGCCAGCAGTTACTCGATGGGACAGGGATTTGGCTACACCTTC,CASSYSMGQGFGYTF
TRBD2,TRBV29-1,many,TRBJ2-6,TGCAGCGTTGAAGATCGGGGGGGAACTGGGGCCAACGTCCTGACTTTC,CSVEDRGGTGANVLTF
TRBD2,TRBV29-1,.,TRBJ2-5,TGCAGCATTTTCGGACTAGCGGGAGTTGGGACCCAGTACTTC,CSIFGLAGVGTQYF
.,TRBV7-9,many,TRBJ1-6,TGTGCCAGCAGTTTAGGGGGATCACCCCTCCACTTT,CASSLGGSPLHF
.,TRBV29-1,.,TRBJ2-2,TGCAGCGTTGAAGTGGCGGCACCGAACACCGGGGAGCTGTTTTTT,CSVEVAAPNTGELFF
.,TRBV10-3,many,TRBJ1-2,TGTGCCATCAGTGAAAACCCCGACAGCTATGGCTACACCTTC,CAISENPDSYGYTF
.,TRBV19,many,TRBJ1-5,TGTGCCAGTAGTACCACAGGGCACAGGCAGCCCCAGCATTTT,CASSTTGHRQPQHF
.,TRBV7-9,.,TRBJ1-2,TGTGCCAGCAGCCTGCCCATCGGCTATGGCTACACCTTC,CASSLPIGYGYTF
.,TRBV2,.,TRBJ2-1,TGTGCCAGCAGGACCAGCTCCTACAATGAGCAGTTCTTC,CASRTSSYNEQFF
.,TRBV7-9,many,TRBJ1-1,TGTGCCAGCAGTTGGGTACAGGAGGGAAGAAATGAAGCTTTCTTT,CASSWVQEGRNEAFF
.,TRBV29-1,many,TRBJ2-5,TGCAGCGTTGAAGAGGGGCAAGAGACCCAGTACTTC,CSVEEGQETQYF
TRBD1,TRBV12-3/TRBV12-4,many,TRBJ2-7,TGTGCCAGCAGTGTCCCGGGACAGGGAGGGCAGTACTTC,CASSVPGQGGQYF
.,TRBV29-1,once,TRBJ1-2,TGCAGCGTTCGAACAGGGCGAGAGCAGTATGGCTACACCTTC,CSVRTGREQYGYTF
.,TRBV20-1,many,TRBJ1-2,TGCAGTGCTAGAGCGAGGGTAGGCTACTATGGCTACACCTTC,CSARARVGYYGYTF
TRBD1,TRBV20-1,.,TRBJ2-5,TGCAGTGCTAGTCCTACGGGACAGCCCGGGGCCCAGTACTTC,CSASPTGQPGAQYF
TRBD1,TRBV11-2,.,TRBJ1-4,TGTGCCAGCAGCTTAGCCACAGGGGTGGATGAAAAACTGTTTTTT,CASSLATGVDEKLFF
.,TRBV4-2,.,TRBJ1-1,TGTGCCAGCAGCCAAGGGGGGCACACTGAAGCTTTCTTT,CASSQGGHTEAFF
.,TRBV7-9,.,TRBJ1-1,TGTGCCAGCAGCGCCCGGTTTTCGGGGGGCGAAGCTTTCTTT,CASSARFSGGEAFF
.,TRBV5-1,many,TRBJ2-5,TGCGCCAGCAGCTTCGGCTTCACCAACCAAGAGACCCAGTACTTC,CASSFGFTNQETQYF
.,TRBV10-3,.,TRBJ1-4,TGTGCCATCAGTGAACCGACTAGTATTGAAAAACTGTTTTTT,CAISEPTSIEKLFF
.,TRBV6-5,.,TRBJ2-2,TGTGCCAGCAGTCCCAGATCCGGGACAACGAACACCGGGGAGCTGTCTTTT,CASSPRSGTTNTGELSF
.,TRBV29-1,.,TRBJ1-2,TGCAGCGTTGAGCGAGTCTATGGCTACACCTTC,CSVERVYGYTF